This TCR beta chain was recorded in a study of Ad26.COV2.S vaccination and SARS-CoV-2 variants. Treatment in this sample: roughly 18 received Ad26.COV2.S at low or high dose, single or two shots; several received placebo; per-sample allocation not given. Sampling occurred on day 63 after the first vaccine or placebo injection. Donation was by an adult aged 18-55 years who was in Boston. This CDR3 region has 16 residues. Looked up from germline, CDR1 is SGHTA and CDR2 is FQGTGA. V was shortened by 3 bases and J by 7 bases, with 19 bases between the two germline ends. Libraries were prepared by immunoSEQ multiplex PCR; TCRdb keeps only in-frame clonotypes and omits some of them. The table includes about 320,000 clones, 70% to 90% detected once.

This chain links TRBV7-3 with TRBJ2-1; a weak D match, TRBD1 (5 bases). This material consisted of peripheral blood, taken in a trial of Ad26.COV2.S vaccine versus placebo. This clonotype was obtained from a person between 18 and 60 years old who received the Ad26.COV2.S COVID-19 vaccine or a placebo. The CDR3 loop is CASSFSGASNGNEQFF. The CDR3, as DNA: TGTGCCAGCAGCTTCAGTGGGGCATCTAACGGGAATGAGCAGTTCTTC.